This TCR beta chain came from a study of shared clonotypes between healthy human individuals. General study results and limits: Sampling used blood alone; tissue repertoires probably differ.

Germline lookup yields CDR1 SQVTM and CDR2 ANQGSEA. The CDR3 has 15 residues. The germline V and J ends were trimmed by 0 bases and 5 bases, with 16 bases remaining between them. The naive CD8 population came from CD45RO-negative cells selected for CCR7, without terminally differentiated effector memory CD45RA+ cells. On this clone: What it binds is not known.

Under the authors' procedure: Filtering of immunoSEQ junctional sequences could not match full-length read filtering. Sequenced by immunoSEQ multiplex PCR; TCRdb stores in-frame clones only, minus some. V, J and clone size were drawn from that table, and D and trimming were deduced from the DNA. The sample consists of about 2 million clones, over 85% of them appearing once. The TCR originated in a man aged 18-30 years in good health. Sequenced material: naive CD8+ T cells sorted from blood. This chain connects TRBV29-1 to TRBJ1-2; D gene ambiguous. Written as DNA, the CDR3 is TGCAGCGTTGAAGATCCCCCGGGCCCGGGTTATGGCTACACCTTC. The encoded protein is CSVEDPPGPGYGYTF.